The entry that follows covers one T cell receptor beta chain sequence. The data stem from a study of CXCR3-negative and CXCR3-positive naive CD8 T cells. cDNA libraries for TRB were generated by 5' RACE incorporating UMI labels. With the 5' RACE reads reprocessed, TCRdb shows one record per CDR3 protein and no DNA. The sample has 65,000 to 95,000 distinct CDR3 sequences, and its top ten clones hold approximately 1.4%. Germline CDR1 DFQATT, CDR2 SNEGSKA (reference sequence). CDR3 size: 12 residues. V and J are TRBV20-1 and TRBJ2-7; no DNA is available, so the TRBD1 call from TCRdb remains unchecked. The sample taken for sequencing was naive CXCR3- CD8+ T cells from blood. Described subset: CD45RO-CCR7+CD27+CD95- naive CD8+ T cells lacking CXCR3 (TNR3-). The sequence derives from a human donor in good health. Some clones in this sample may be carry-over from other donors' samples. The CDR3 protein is CSARPGGTEQYF.